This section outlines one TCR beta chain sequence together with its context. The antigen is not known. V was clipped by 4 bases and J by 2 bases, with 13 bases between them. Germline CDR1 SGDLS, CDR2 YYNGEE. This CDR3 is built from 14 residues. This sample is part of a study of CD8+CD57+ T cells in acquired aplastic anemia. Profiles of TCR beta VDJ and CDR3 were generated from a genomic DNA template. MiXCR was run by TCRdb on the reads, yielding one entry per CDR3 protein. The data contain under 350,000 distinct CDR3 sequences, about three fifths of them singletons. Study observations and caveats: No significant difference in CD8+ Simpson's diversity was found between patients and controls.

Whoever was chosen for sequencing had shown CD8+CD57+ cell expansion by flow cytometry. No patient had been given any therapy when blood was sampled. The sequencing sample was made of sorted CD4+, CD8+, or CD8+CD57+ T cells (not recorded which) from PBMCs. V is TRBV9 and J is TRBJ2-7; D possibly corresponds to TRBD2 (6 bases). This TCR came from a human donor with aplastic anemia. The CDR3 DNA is TGTGCCAGCAGCCGTAGGAGGGAAACCTACGAGCAGTACTTC. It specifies CASSRRRETYEQYF.